These T cell receptor beta chains were read from a single sample in a study of shared clonotypes between healthy human individuals. Assay used: immunoSEQ multiplex PCR; TCRdb lists only in-frame clones, some missing. The profile covers more than 2 million clones, with approximately 94% appearing a single time and about 1.1% taken by the ten largest. What was sequenced was naive CD8+ T cells sorted from blood. The receptor source for this set is a man younger than 35 in good health. CDR3s include the opening cysteine and the closing phenylalanine or tryptophan.

v_gene: TRBV2; CDR3aa: CASSEGGTWTDTQYF
v_gene: TRBV6-1; CDR3aa: CASSEASLTLNTGELFF
v_gene: TRBV30; CDR3aa: CAWSAGTGYEQYF
v_gene: TRBV15; CDR3aa: CATAIKPGYNEQFF
v_gene: TRBV29-1; CDR3aa: CSVSQNQLASDIYRAYEQYF
v_gene: TRBV19; CDR3aa: CASSIDGTGTNYGYTF
v_gene: TRBV6-6; CDR3aa: CASSYGPYEQYF
v_gene: TRBV6-7; CDR3aa: CASRFSGTLRSTGEACFYNSPLHF
v_gene: TRBV25-1; CDR3aa: CASRATNTEAFF
v_gene: TRBV4-3; CDR3aa: CASSQGLLWEMDEETQYF
v_gene: TRBV6-1; CDR3aa: CASSEGEGNYEQYF
v_gene: TRBV7-8; CDR3aa: CASSLVRGLQIGYTF
v_gene: TRBV27; CDR3aa: CASSSRTGAQPQHF
v_gene: TRBV9; CDR3aa: CASSAQGDLWPQHF
v_gene: TRBV7-9; CDR3aa: CASSLNQGLNTEAFF
v_gene: TRBV9; CDR3aa: CASSVGGPGEKLFF
v_gene: TRBV9; CDR3aa: CASSVAMGAGTEAFF
v_gene: TRBV9; CDR3aa: CASSVERGERWEAADTQYF
v_gene: TRBV2; CDR3aa: CAKGGTYGYTF
v_gene: TRBV2; CDR3aa: CASSYRVSGSYEQYF